The text below deals with one T cell receptor beta chain. As yet, its antigen is unknown. PCR was performed using 60 Vbeta and 13 Jbeta primers. Produced via immunoSEQ multiplex PCR; TCRdb's table is partial and in-frame only. The sample yields tens of thousands of clones, roughly 78% seen once. The record originates from a study of cytomegalovirus exposure and HLA in healthy donors. Study-wide background: The early release's HLA-typed donors yielded approximately 81 million unique TCRs. Overall study results and limits: The classifier, whose performance was assessed in both the original and validation cohorts, reportedly diagnosed cytomegalovirus status with high specificity and sensitivity. It was taken for granted in presence/absence analyses that sequencing depth across donors was roughly uniform.

There are 12 residues in the CDR3. V gave up 6 bases and J gave up 11 bases; unmatched junction bases: 9. The germline V gene encodes CDR1 MDHEN and CDR2 SYDVKM. The source material was PBMCs. The V gene is TRBV28, the J gene TRBJ2-7; TRBD2 aligns across 8 bases. This TCR derives from a man aged 35 to 55 in good health and CMV-seronegative. CDR3 loop: CASSPGGGLEYF. In DNA, the CDR3 is TGTGCCAGCAGCCCCGGGGGGGGGCTCGAGTACTTC.